The 13 T cell receptor beta chains below come from one sample, sequenced in a study of Tregs in tolerant kidney transplant recipients. The protocol was immunoSEQ multiplex PCR, while the TCRdb copy is restricted to in-frame clones and leaves out a portion. The sample includes 60,000 to 95,000 clones, 95% to 98% of them seen just once. The material was CD4+ T cells from blood, obtained before the transplant. The receptors stem from a human donor who received a combined kidney and bone marrow transplant.

The rearrangement joins TRBV25-1 to TRBJ2-2; tentatively, D is TRBD1 (5 bases). Germline V lookup: CDR1 MGHDK, CDR2 SYGVNS. Trimming removed 1 base from V and 0 bases from J, with 9 bases in between. The CDR3 sequence is 16 residues long. Here the CDR3 reads CASSELGPPNTGELFF. The CDR3 DNA is TGTGCCAGCAGTGAATTGGGGCCGCCGAACACCGGGGAGCTGTTTTTT. Filled out from reference TRBV25-1 and TRBJ2-2, the complete variable domain reads EADIYQTPRYLVIGTGKKITLECSQTMGHDKMYWYQQDPGMELHLIHYSYGVNSTEKGDLSSESTVSRIRTEHFPLTLESARPSHTSQYLCASSELGPPNTGELFFGEGSRLTVL.

The V and J genes are TRBV7-2 and TRBJ1-4; TRBD1 matches 9 bases. This CDR3 has 15 residues. J lost 6 bases, V lost 5 bases, and 7 bases had no gene match. In germline, CDR1 is SGHTA, CDR2 FQGNSA. The CDR3 spells CASSPTGTGYEKLFF. In DNA, the CDR3 is TGTGCCAGCAGCCCGACCGGGACAGGGTATGAAAAACTGTTTTTT.

This chain joins TRBV7-3 and TRBJ2-2; 9 bases map to TRBD1. Per germline, CDR1 SGHTA and CDR2 FQGTGA. CDR3 length equals 18 residues. The junction had 12 bases not matched to a gene; V was cut back by 4 bases and J by 3 bases. The CDR3 DNA reads TGTGCCAGCAGCTCCCGACCCCAGACAGGGGGGGACACCGGGGAGCTGTTTTTT. Residues: CASSSRPQTGGDTGELFF.

The rearrangement uses TRBV9 and TRBJ2-5, with TRBD2 matching 10 bases. With 4 bases clipped from V and 4 bases from J, the junction kept 4 bases outside the gene matches. The germline V gene has CDR1 SGDLS and CDR2 YYNGEE. The CDR3 is 14 amino acids. The CDR3 DNA is TGTGCCAGCAGCCCTAGCGGGAGAGTAGAGACCCAGTACTTC. It encodes CASSPSGRVETQYF.

The V call is TRBV2, the J call TRBJ2-2, with TRBD1 matching over 12 bases. Germline CDR1 is SNHLY and CDR2 is FYNNEI. J lost 7 bases, V lost 6 bases, and 9 bases had no gene match. The CDR3 extends over 16 amino acids. CDR3 region: CASRTGTGGLVGELFF. The CDR3 DNA is TGTGCCAGCAGGACCGGGACAGGGGGCTTGGTCGGGGAGCTGTTTTTT.

This clone was recorded only once. The chain couples TRBV11-2 to TRBJ2-7; 8 bases match TRBD1. This CDR3 has 13 residues. Germline V gives CDR1 SGHAT, CDR2 FQNNGV. Trimming took 5 bases from V and 2 from J; bases not matched to a gene: 2. CDR3 nucleotide sequence: TGTGCCAGCAGCCCGGACAGGGCCTACGAGCAGTACTTC. Its translation is CASSPDRAYEQYF.

This chain links TRBV7-2 with TRBJ1-1; maybe TRBD1 (5 bases). The CDR3 consists of 15 residues. Germline-derived CDR1 and CDR2 are SGHTA and FQGNSA. V was cut by 0 bases and J by 3 bases, with 11 bases left in between. Written as DNA, the CDR3 is TGTGCCAGCAGCTTAGCCAGCAGGGCTGACACTGAAGCTTTCTTT. Translation gives CASSLASRADTEAFF.

The CDR3 DNA sequence: TGTGCCAGCAGTCTTACAGGGTTCCTAGGTCAGCCCCAGCATTTT. Translating gives CASSLTGFLGQPQHF. The rearrangement joins TRBV6-5 to TRBJ1-5; weak D call: TRBD1 (6 bases). The CDR3 extends over 15 amino acids. Germline V gene sequence: CDR1 MNHEY, CDR2 SVGAGI. V lost 5 bases and J 6 bases, leaving 17 bases between the germline ends.

This clone was recorded only once. The V call is TRBV5-1, the J call TRBJ2-5; 7 nucleotides line up with TRBD1. The germline V gene has CDR1 SGHRS and CDR2 YFSETQ. V trimming: 2 bases; J trimming: 4 bases; junction bases outside the gene matches: 5. The CDR3 has 14 amino acids. In DNA, the CDR3 is TGCGCCAGCAGCTTCACAGGGGCGGGAGAGACCCAGTACTTC. It encodes CASSFTGAGETQYF.

The chain links TRBV5-4 to TRBJ2-3; 9 bases align to TRBD2. The CDR3 length is 15 residues. Unmatched junction bases numbered 9, after V lost 6 bases and J lost 4 bases. The germline V gene encodes CDR1 SGHNT and CDR2 YYREEE (reference sequence). The DNA for the CDR3 is TGTGCCAGCACCCTGGAGCGGGGGGTCGCAGATACGCAGTATTTT. This codes for CASTLERGVADTQYF.

J is TRBJ2-2 and V is TRBV7-8, with a possible D match to TRBD1 (6 bases). The CDR3 loop spans 12 amino acids. Germline-derived CDR1 and CDR2 are SGHVS and FQNEAQ. The CDR3 here is CAAQGTTGELFF. CDR3 nucleotides: TGTGCTGCCCAAGGGACAACCGGGGAGCTGTTTTTT.

The chain recombines TRBV9 with TRBJ2-7; D unresolved. From germline, CDR1 is SGDLS and CDR2 YYNGEE. The CDR3 is 14 amino acids. Trimming shortened V by 2 bases and J by 0 bases, and 9 bases separated the two germline ends. The CDR3 loop is CASSVTVDSYEQYF. CDR3 in DNA: TGTGCCAGCAGCGTGACTGTCGACTCCTACGAGCAGTACTTC.

The CDR3 sequence is CASSFDRVADTQYF. The CDR3 nucleotides read TGTGCCAGCAGCTTTGACAGGGTTGCAGATACGCAGTATTTT. The rearrangement joins TRBV11-2 to TRBJ2-3; 7 nucleotides match TRBD1. Germline loops: CDR1 SGHAT, CDR2 FQNNGV. With V trimmed by 3 bases and J by 4 bases, 4 bases remained unmatched. This CDR3 region has 14 residues.